Listed here are 30 T cell receptor beta chains from one sample, sequenced in a study of radiation and T cells in renal cell carcinoma (dated by TCRdb to about 2020). The sample's time point label, in plain terms: blood 2 weeks post-SBRT. The treatment or condition label for this specimen denotes: 15 Gy SBRT to primary tumor, nephrectomy 4 weeks later. The protocol used for the library was the immunoSEQ multiplex PCR assay. TCRdb mirrors the immuneACCESS table, restricted to in-frame sequences. Some clones are absent from its copies; in checked studies, under half trace to an unresolved V gene, and the reason for the others is unknown. Here the sample has around 60,000 clones; around three quarters occur a single time. The ten largest clones capture roughly 7% of the sample. Material: blood, obtained from a patient whose treatment included radiotherapy and nephrectomy. The receptor set was obtained from a man in his sixties with renal cell carcinoma.

The chain links TRBV20-1 to TRBJ1-1; no clear D gene. There are 11 residues in the CDR3. Trimming shortened V by 5 bases and J by 1 base, and 5 bases separated the two germline ends. Germline V gives CDR1 DFQATT, CDR2 SNEGSKA (reference sequence). CDR3 loop: CSALRNTEAFF. CDR3 nucleotides: TGCAGTGCTTTGAGGAACACTGAAGCTTTCTTT.

This clone was picked up a small number of times. This chain links TRBV11-2 with TRBJ2-2, with 9 nucleotides matching TRBD1. V was pared by 5 bases and J by 5 bases, with 6 bases of the junction left unmatched. The CDR3 extends over 15 amino acids. Germline V gene data show CDR1 as SGHAT and CDR2 as FQNNGV. The CDR3 DNA reads as TGTGCCAGCAGCCGGGACAGGGTAAAAACCGGGGAGCTGTTTTTT. It yields the protein CASSRDRVKTGELFF.

The chain has TRBV5-6 and TRBJ2-3; D not resolved. The CDR3 extends over 17 amino acids. V shed 5 bases and J shed 0 bases, with 19 bases lying between them. Per the germline V gene, CDR1 is SGHDT and CDR2 is YYEEEE. As DNA, the CDR3 is TGTGCCAGCAGTTACCTTGGGGTCCCACCTAGCACAGATACGCAGTATTTT. Translation: CASSYLGVPPSTDTQYF. Together with reference TRBV5-6 and TRBJ2-3, the CDR3 gives the full variable domain: DAGVTQSPTHLIKTRGQQVTLRCSPKSGHDTVSWYQQALGQGPQFIFQYYEEEERQRGNFPDRFSGHQFPNYSSELNVNALLLGDSALYLCASSYLGVPPSTDTQYFGPGTRLTVL.

The DNA for the CDR3 is TGTGCCGCACAATCCACAGATACGCAGTATTTT. This translates into CAAQSTDTQYF. The rearrangement uses TRBV6-6 and TRBJ2-3; D ambiguous. The germline CDR1 and CDR2 sequences are MNHNY and SVGAGI (reference sequence). This CDR3 comprises 11 residues. V was trimmed by 11 bases and J by 2 bases, leaving 8 bases between them.

The J gene is TRBJ1-4, the V gene TRBV7-2; possibly TRBD1 for D (5 bases). Germline V CDR1 and CDR2: SGHTA, FQGNSA. This CDR3 is 16 amino acids long. The germline V and J ends were trimmed by 4 bases and 0 bases, with 12 bases remaining between them. The CDR3 loop reads CASSYQGGPTNEKLFF. DNA for the CDR3: TGTGCCAGCAGCTACCAGGGAGGTCCAACTAATGAAAAACTGTTTTTT.

This clone was seen a handful of times. J is TRBJ1-3 and V is TRBV5-1, with 7 positions matching TRBD1. V shed 4 bases, J shed 0 bases, and the junction held 10 bases outside the gene matches. Germline V gene data show CDR1 as SGHRS and CDR2 as YFSETQ. The CDR3 length is 17 residues. The CDR3 region has the DNA TGCGCCAGCAGCCTCCGACAGGGATTATACTCTGGAAACACCATATATTTT. This sequence encodes CASSLRQGLYSGNTIYF.

This clone was recorded at least ten times. The chain joins TRBV6-6 to TRBJ1-3, with 8 bases that match TRBD1. Germline V gene sequence: CDR1 MNHNY, CDR2 SVGAGI (reference sequence). J lost 8 bases, V lost 6 bases, and 9 bases had no gene match. The CDR3 runs 14 residues. CDR3 amino acids: CASRAEQGGYTIYF. For the CDR3, the DNA is TGTGCCAGCAGAGCCGAACAGGGGGGCTACACCATATATTTT.

J is TRBJ1-1 and V is TRBV5-6; D possibly corresponds to TRBD1 (5 bases). The CDR3 extends over 13 amino acids. Trimming stripped 1 base from V and 6 bases from J, with 10 bases between. Germline-derived CDR1 and CDR2 are SGHDT and YYEEEE. The CDR3 DNA follows: TGTGCCAGCAGCTTGCTGCGGGGGGCTGAAGCTTTCTTT. Translated, it gives CASSLLRGAEAFF.

V gene TRBV7-2 combines with J gene TRBJ2-1; D ambiguous. Deletions cut 1 base from V and 10 bases from J, with 14 bases between. This CDR3 spans 14 amino acids. Germline values: CDR1 SGHTA, CDR2 FQGNSA. The CDR3 nucleotides are TGTGCCAGCAGCTTAGGTCTAGTGTCAGGAGAGCAGTTCTTC. Encoded protein: CASSLGLVSGEQFF.

V usage is TRBV5-1 and J usage is TRBJ1-2; a weak D match, TRBD1 (5 bases). V was pared by 2 bases and J by 1 base, with 9 bases between. This CDR3 region has 14 residues. CDR1 and CDR2 (germline): SGHRS, YFSETQ. The CDR3: CASSFGAYNYGYTF. The CDR3 bases are TGCGCCAGCAGCTTCGGGGCATATAACTATGGCTACACCTTC.

With regard to this clone: The same CDR3 can be traced to other DNA sequences in this sample. The genes are TRBV19 and TRBJ1-5; 9 positions match TRBD1. The junction had 1 base not matched to a gene; V was cut back by 2 bases and J by 5 bases. The CDR3 consists of 14 residues. From germline, CDR1 is LNHDA and CDR2 SQIVND (reference sequence). The CDR3 spells CASSIWTGDQPQHF. CDR3 DNA sequence: TGTGCCAGTAGTATATGGACAGGGGATCAGCCCCAGCATTTT. Complete variable domain (other parts from reference TRBV19 and TRBJ1-5): DGGITQSPKYLFRKEGQNVTLSCEQNLNHDAMYWYRQDPGQGLRLIYYSQIVNDFQKGDIAEGYSVSREKKESFPLTVTSAQKNPTAFYLCASSIWTGDQPQHFGDGTRLSIL.

The rearrangement uses TRBV5-1 and TRBJ2-5; 8 bases are a match to TRBD1. The CDR3 runs 15 residues. CDR1 SGHRS and CDR2 YFSETQ come from the germline V gene. V trimming: 4 bases; J trimming: 4 bases; junction bases outside the gene matches: 9. This CDR3 is CASSPGGSPGETQYF. CDR3 sequence (DNA): TGCGCCAGCAGCCCAGGGGGCTCACCGGGAGAGACCCAGTACTTC.

The rearrangement links TRBV19 to TRBJ1-1; no clear D. Trimming removed 6 bases from V and 0 bases from J, with 11 bases in between. Looked up from germline, CDR1 is LNHDA and CDR2 is SQIVND (reference sequence). The CDR3 consists of 14 residues. CDR3 DNA sequence: TGTGCCAGTAGATCGGACCGGATGAACACTGAAGCTTTCTTT. Protein sequence: CASRSDRMNTEAFF. Combining the CDR3 with reference TRBV19 and TRBJ1-1 gives the whole variable domain DGGITQSPKYLFRKEGQNVTLSCEQNLNHDAMYWYRQDPGQGLRLIYYSQIVNDFQKGDIAEGYSVSREKKESFPLTVTSAQKNPTAFYLCASRSDRMNTEAFFGQGTRLTVV.

The V and J genes are TRBV6-4 and TRBJ2-1, with TRBD2 matching 11 bases. Germline loops: CDR1 MRHNA, CDR2 SNTAGT. Losses at the gene ends were 4 bases for V and 8 bases for J; bases not matched to a gene: 7. The CDR3 totals 15 residues. The CDR3 is CASSVSTSGSDEQFF. The CDR3 DNA is TGTGCCAGCAGTGTATCAACTAGCGGGAGCGATGAGCAGTTCTTC.

The chain has TRBV27 and TRBJ1-2; the match to TRBD1 covers 7 bases. Germline loops: CDR1 MNHEY, CDR2 SMNVEV (reference sequence). The CDR3 length is 19 residues. The V segment lost 5 bases and the J segment 2 bases; nucleotides outside the gene matches: 20. The CDR3 loop is CASSPLISRQGNTNYGYTF. The CDR3 DNA follows: TGTGCCAGCAGTCCCCTGATCTCCCGACAGGGAAATACGAACTATGGCTACACCTTC.

This clone was seen a single time. V usage is TRBV6-5 and J usage is TRBJ1-5; D is perhaps TRBD1 (6 bases). The ends were cut back, 6 bases at V and 1 base at J, with 13 bases in the middle. Germline V CDR1 and CDR2: MNHEY, SVGAGI. CDR3 length equals 15 residues. CDR3 coding DNA: TGTGCCAGCAGCAGGGGTTGGGCGAGCAATCAGCCCCAGCATTTT. It translates to CASSRGWASNQPQHF.

In DNA, the CDR3 is TGCGCCAGCAGCTTGGTGGGAGGCGGTAGCACCGGGGAGCTGTTTTTT. Translation gives CASSLVGGGSTGELFF. The chain carries TRBV5-1 and TRBJ2-2; maybe TRBD2 (6 bases). The CDR3 loop spans 16 amino acids. V shed 0 bases and J shed 4 bases, with 13 bases lying between them. Germline values: CDR1 SGHRS, CDR2 YFSETQ. The whole variable domain, filled in from reference TRBV5-1 and TRBJ2-2, reads KAGVTQTPRYLIKTRGQQVTLSCSPISGHRSVSWYQQTPGQGLQFLFEYFSETQRNKGNFPGRFSGRQFSNSRSEMNVSTLELGDSALYLCASSLVGGGSTGELFFGEGSRLTVL.

The count of this clone is one. The chain links TRBV10-3 to TRBJ2-1; D is unclear. Germline V CDR1 and CDR2: ENHRY, SYGVKD. The CDR3 is 12 residues long. The ends were cut back, 6 bases at V and 6 bases at J, with 9 bases in the middle. The CDR3 coding sequence is TGTGCCATCAGGGCCCAGGCCAATGAGCAGTTCTTC. It specifies CAIRAQANEQFF.

CDR3 DNA: TGCGCCAGCAGCCAAGATTATGGGACAGGATACTACGAGCAGTACTTC. As protein: CASSQDYGTGYYEQYF. The genes are TRBV4-1 and TRBJ2-7, with 8 nucleotides matching TRBD1. V dropped 0 bases and J dropped 3; count of bases not matched to a gene: 7. The CDR3 consists of 16 residues. The V gene's germline CDR1 is MGHRA and CDR2 YSYEKL.

The chain links TRBV28 to TRBJ2-3, with 14 bases identical to TRBD2. CDR3 length equals 17 residues. The V gene's germline CDR1 is MDHEN and CDR2 SYDVKM. J was trimmed by 6 bases and V by 10 bases; bases with no gene match: 15. The CDR3 protein is CATNGGLAGVPEDTQYF. The CDR3 region has the DNA TGTGCCACCAACGGGGGACTAGCGGGAGTACCGGAGGATACGCAGTATTTT.

CDR3 coding DNA: TGTGCCAGCAGCTTAGGTGGAGGCGTCGGCTACGAGCAGTACTTC. Protein: CASSLGGGVGYEQYF. The V gene is TRBV7-9, the J gene TRBJ2-7; D is perhaps TRBD2 (5 bases). V was shortened by 1 base and J by 3 bases, with 13 bases between the two germline ends. The V gene's germline CDR1 is SEHNR and CDR2 FQNEAQ (reference sequence). The CDR3 spans 15 residues.

This chain links TRBV6-6 with TRBJ1-5, with 7 bases fitting TRBD1. CDR1 is MNHNY and CDR2 is SVGAGI in the germline V gene (reference sequence). The CDR3 consists of 13 residues. V was pared by 6 bases and J by 9 bases, with 8 bases of the junction left unmatched. The CDR3 is CASRLTGKWPQHF. CDR3 coding DNA: TGTGCCAGCAGACTGACAGGGAAGTGGCCCCAGCATTTT.

This chain links TRBV9 with TRBJ2-5; D might be TRBD1 (5 bases). V lost 4 bases to trimming and J lost 2 bases, with 12 bases between them. Per germline, CDR1 SGDLS and CDR2 YYNGEE. This CDR3 region has 14 residues. The CDR3 protein is CASSPLGQQETQYF. In nucleotides, the CDR3 is TGTGCCAGCAGCCCACTGGGGCAGCAAGAGACCCAGTACTTC.

The chain uses TRBV29-1 and TRBJ2-3; the match to TRBD1 covers 9 bases. Germline CDR1 is SQVTM and CDR2 is ANQGSEA. Trimming removed 5 bases from V and 2 bases from J; junction bases left unmatched: 8. CDR3 length equals 15 residues. The CDR3 loop is CSVPSTGGFTDTQYF. CDR3 DNA sequence: TGCAGCGTTCCTTCGACAGGGGGATTCACAGATACGCAGTATTTT.

Worth noting for this clone: A junction end diverges from the germline sequence, so it may reflect a read error. The chain recombines TRBV5-1 with TRBJ2-1, with unresolved D. The CDR3 consists of 19 residues. Germline CDR1 SGHRS, CDR2 YFSETQ. Here the CDR3 DNA reads TGCGCCAGCAGTTTGGACCAGAACAGCTACCAGCCTACCTACAATGAGCAGTTCTTC. Its translation: CASSLDQNSYQPTYNEQFF.

This clone was observed a single time. The chain employs TRBV27 and TRBJ2-2; D is ambiguous. V was shortened by 1 base and J by 3 bases, with 9 bases between the two germline ends. CDR1 and CDR2 from the germline V gene are MNHEY and SMNVEV (reference sequence). This CDR3 is built from 15 residues. CDR3 in amino acids: CASSLYDSYTGELFF. In nucleotides, the CDR3 is TGTGCCAGCAGTTTATACGACTCTTACACCGGGGAGCTGTTTTTT.

The rearrangement links TRBV11-2 to TRBJ1-2, with D hard to call. CDR3 length: 11 residues. Trimming took 1 base from V and 6 from J, leaving 3 bases between them. Germline V gene sequence: CDR1 SGHAT, CDR2 FQNNGV. The CDR3 coding sequence is TGTGCCAGCAGCTTAGTTGATGGCTACACCTTC. This codes for CASSLVDGYTF.

The chain carries TRBV11-3 and TRBJ1-1; possibly TRBD1 for D (6 bases). Germline-derived CDR1 and CDR2 are SGHNT and YENEEA. The CDR3 sequence is 16 residues long. V was shortened by 0 bases and J by 4 bases, with 15 bases between the two germline ends. The CDR3 region is CASSLDHAGESTEAFF. The CDR3 region has the DNA TGTGCCAGCAGCTTAGATCATGCAGGGGAGAGCACTGAAGCTTTCTTT.

The chain employs TRBV28 and TRBJ2-5; 12 bases fit TRBD1. Germline values: CDR1 MDHEN, CDR2 SYDVKM. Unmatched junction bases numbered 10, after V lost 5 bases and J lost 3 bases. The CDR3 length is 17 residues. This chain's CDR3 is CASSELHGTGGKETQYF. The CDR3, as DNA: TGTGCCAGCAGTGAACTCCATGGGACAGGGGGCAAAGAGACCCAGTACTTC.

This clone was counted once. This rearrangement joins TRBV19 to TRBJ2-5; the match to TRBD2 covers 9 bases. CDR3 length: 16 amino acids. V lost 9 bases and J lost 1; bases outside the gene matches: 12. In germline, CDR1 is LNHDA, CDR2 SQIVND (reference sequence). The CDR3 bases are TGTGCCAGCCGCGAGGCGGGGCGGGGGGGCCAAGAGACCCAGTACTTC. This encodes CASREAGRGGQETQYF.